This T cell receptor (beta chain) emerged from a study of shared clonotypes between healthy human individuals. As for the study in general: Plates per donor: three CD4 naive, three CD4 memory, two CD8 naive, one CD8 memory. Findings and caveats of the study: Naive subsets generally exceeded memory subsets in estimated richness. Tissues were not sampled, only blood, and their repertoires likely differ. In the sorted subsets, rarefaction showed sequencing was incomplete despite large depth.

CDR1 and CDR2 (germline): SGDLS, YYNGEE. With V trimmed by 4 bases and J by 0 bases, 10 bases remained unmatched. The CDR3 contains 17 residues. In the case of this clone: Its antigen remains unknown.

Some clones are missing from TCRdb's copy, which holds only in-frame ones; the method was immunoSEQ multiplex PCR. The sample has about 980,000 clones; approximately 76% are singletons. The sequencing input was memory CD4+ T cells sorted from blood. Subset: CD45RA-negative fraction. The V call is TRBV9, the J call TRBJ2-1; 7 nucleotides match TRBD2. This clonotype originated in a man between 18 and 35 years old in good health. The CDR3 nucleotides are TGTGCCAGCAGCCCAGTTAAAGGGAGGGACTCCTACAATGAGCAGTTCTTC. Its protein is CASSPVKGRDSYNEQFF.